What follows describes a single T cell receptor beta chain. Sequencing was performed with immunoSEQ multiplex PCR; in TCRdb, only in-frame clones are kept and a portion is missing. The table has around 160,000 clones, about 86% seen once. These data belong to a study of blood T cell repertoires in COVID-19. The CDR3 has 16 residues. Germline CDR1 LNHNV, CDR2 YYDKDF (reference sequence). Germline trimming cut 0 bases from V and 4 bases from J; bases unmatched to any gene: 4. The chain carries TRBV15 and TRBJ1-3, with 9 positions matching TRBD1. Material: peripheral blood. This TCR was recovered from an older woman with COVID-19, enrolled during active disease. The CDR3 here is CATSRDLGQGGNTIYF. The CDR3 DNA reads TGTGCCACCAGCAGAGATCTGGGACAGGGAGGAAACACCATATATTTT.